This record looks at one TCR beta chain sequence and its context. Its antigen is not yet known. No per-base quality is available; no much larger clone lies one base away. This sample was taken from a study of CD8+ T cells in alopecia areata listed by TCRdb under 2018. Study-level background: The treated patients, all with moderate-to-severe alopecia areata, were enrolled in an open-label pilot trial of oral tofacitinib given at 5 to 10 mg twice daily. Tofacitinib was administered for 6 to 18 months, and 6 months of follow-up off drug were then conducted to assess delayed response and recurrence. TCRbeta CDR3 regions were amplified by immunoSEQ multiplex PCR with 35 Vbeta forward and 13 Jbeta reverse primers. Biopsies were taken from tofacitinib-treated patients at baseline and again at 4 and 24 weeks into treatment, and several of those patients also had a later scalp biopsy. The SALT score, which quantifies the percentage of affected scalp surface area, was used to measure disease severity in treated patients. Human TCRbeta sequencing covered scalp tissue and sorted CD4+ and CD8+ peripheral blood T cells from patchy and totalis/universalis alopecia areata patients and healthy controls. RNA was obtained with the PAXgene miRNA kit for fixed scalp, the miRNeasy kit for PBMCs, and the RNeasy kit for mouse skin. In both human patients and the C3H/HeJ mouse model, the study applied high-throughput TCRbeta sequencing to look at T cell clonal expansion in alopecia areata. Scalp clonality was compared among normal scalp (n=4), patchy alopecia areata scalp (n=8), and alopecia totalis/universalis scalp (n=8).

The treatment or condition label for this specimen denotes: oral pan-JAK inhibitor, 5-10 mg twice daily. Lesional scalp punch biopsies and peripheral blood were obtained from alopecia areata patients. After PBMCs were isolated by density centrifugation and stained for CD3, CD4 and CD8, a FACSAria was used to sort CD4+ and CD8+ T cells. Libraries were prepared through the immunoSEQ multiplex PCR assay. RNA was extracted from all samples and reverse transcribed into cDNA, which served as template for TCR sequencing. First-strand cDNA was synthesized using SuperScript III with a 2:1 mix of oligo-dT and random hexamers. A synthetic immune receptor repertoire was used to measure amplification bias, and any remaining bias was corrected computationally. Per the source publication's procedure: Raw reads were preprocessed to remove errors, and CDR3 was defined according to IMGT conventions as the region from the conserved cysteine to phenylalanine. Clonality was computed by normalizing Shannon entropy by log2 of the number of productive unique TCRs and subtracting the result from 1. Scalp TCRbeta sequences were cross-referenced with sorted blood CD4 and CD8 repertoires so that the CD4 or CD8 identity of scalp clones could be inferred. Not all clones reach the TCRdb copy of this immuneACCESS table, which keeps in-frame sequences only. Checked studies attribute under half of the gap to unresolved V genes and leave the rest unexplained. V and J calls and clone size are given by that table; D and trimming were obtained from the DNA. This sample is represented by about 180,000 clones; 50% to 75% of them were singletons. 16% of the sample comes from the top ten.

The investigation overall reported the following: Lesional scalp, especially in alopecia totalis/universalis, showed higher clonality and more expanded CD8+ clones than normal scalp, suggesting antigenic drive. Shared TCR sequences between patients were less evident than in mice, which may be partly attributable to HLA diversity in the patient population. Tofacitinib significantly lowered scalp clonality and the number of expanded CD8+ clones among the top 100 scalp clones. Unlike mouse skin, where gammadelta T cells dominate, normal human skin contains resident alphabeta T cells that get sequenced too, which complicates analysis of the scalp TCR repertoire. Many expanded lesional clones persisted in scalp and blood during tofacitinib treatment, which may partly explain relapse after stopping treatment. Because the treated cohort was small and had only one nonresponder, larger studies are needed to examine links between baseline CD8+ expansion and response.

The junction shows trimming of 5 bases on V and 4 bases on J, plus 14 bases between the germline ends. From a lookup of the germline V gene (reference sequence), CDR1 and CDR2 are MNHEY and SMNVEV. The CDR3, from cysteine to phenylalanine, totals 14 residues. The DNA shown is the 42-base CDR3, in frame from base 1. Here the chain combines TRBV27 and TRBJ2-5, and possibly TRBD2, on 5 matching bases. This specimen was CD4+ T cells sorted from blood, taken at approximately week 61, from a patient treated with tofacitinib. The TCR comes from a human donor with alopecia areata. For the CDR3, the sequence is CASSGWGAGETQYF. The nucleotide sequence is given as TGTGCCAGCAGTGGGTGGGGAGCCGGAGAGACCCAGTACTTC.